These T cell receptor beta chains were read from a single sample in a study of T cell changes during pregnancy in multiple sclerosis. The table came from immunoSEQ multiplex PCR; TCRdb's copy has only in-frame clones and leaves some out. Among tens of thousands of clones listed, about nine tenths were seen once. Material: peripheral blood, obtained in the third trimester of pregnancy. The receptors here all came from a female donor in good health, enrolled as a control in a pregnancy study. Both conserved end residues are part of each CDR3.

v_call: TRBV20-1
cdr3_aa: CSATSYEQYF

v_call: TRBV19
cdr3_aa: CASSTGQINEKLFF

v_call: TRBV5-4
cdr3_aa: CASSGVGSNTGELFF

v_call: TRBV18
cdr3_aa: CASSPGVGNQPQHF

v_call: TRBV4-1
cdr3_aa: CASSQDWAGGVYGYTF

v_call: TRBV7-9
cdr3_aa: CASSPGGSNQPQHF

v_call: TRBV7-9
cdr3_aa: CASSLVGRGYTEAFF

v_call: TRBV18
cdr3_aa: CASSPLDRANGYTF

v_call: TRBV25-1
cdr3_aa: CASSAAGLGTSEQYF

v_call: TRBV30
cdr3_aa: CAWTPDRGRTEAFF

v_call: TRBV27
cdr3_aa: CASSPSGDGYTF

v_call: TRBV7-2
cdr3_aa: CASSPRPSGETQYF

v_call: TRBV25-1
cdr3_aa: CASSGGGGWTEAFF

v_call: TRBV9
cdr3_aa: CASSVLQRNTEAFF

v_call: TRBV9
cdr3_aa: CASSVAPSGTSYNEQFF

v_call: TRBV2
cdr3_aa: CASRGDREISYEQYF

v_call: TRBV6-1
cdr3_aa: CASTPDSRTNTEAFF

v_call: TRBV19
cdr3_aa: CASSPGQGIEKLFF

v_call: TRBV7-9
cdr3_aa: CASSYRGGTEAFF

v_call: TRBV30
cdr3_aa: CAWAGVPYGYTF

v_call: TRBV27
cdr3_aa: CASSPGLPRTYEQYF

v_call: TRBV6-5
cdr3_aa: CASSPGDSAGEKLFF

v_call: TRBV7-8
cdr3_aa: CASSLRVENQPQHF

v_call: TRBV5-4
cdr3_aa: CASSRGQGTDTQYF

v_call: TRBV7-2
cdr3_aa: CASSLGQGGTIYF

v_call: TRBV7-9
cdr3_aa: CASTGTGGRGEQFF

v_call: TRBV6-5
cdr3_aa: CASRADYEQYF

v_call: TRBV19
cdr3_aa: CASTGQYNEQFF

v_call: TRBV6-5
cdr3_aa: CATISGGEWPREQYF

v_call: TRBV30
cdr3_aa: CAWKGGLGGYTF

v_call: TRBV10-3
cdr3_aa: CAIRGGSETRPGFYGYTF

v_call: TRBV30
cdr3_aa: CAWSFGLNGEKLFF

v_call: TRBV6-5
cdr3_aa: CASRDSYEQYF

v_call: TRBV29-1
cdr3_aa: CSVEQGARGTQYF

v_call: TRBV19
cdr3_aa: CASSSTGGGTEAFF

v_call: TRBV6-1
cdr3_aa: CASSEALSRGQSNQPQHF

v_call: TRBV11-3
cdr3_aa: CASSLEGRVAFF

v_call: TRBV5-8
cdr3_aa: CASSLGADRLNTEAFF

v_call: TRBV7-7
cdr3_aa: CASSPTGTSGELFF

v_call: TRBV11-3
cdr3_aa: CASSDSDTGELFF

v_call: TRBV27
cdr3_aa: CASSFLGLRGEKLFF

v_call: TRBV5-4
cdr3_aa: CASSLSRDSYYNEQFF

v_call: TRBV12-5
cdr3_aa: CASGLGQALGYTF

v_call: TRBV10-3
cdr3_aa: CAISQPGLLYEQYF

v_call: TRBV19
cdr3_aa: CASSMWGGGDEQFF

v_call: TRBV5-1
cdr3_aa: CASRADPSTDTQYF

v_call: TRBV5-6
cdr3_aa: CASSSGLILSGNTIYF

v_call: TRBV7-9
cdr3_aa: CASSLQNRGAYEQYF

v_call: TRBV5-1
cdr3_aa: CASSLSGQNTDTQYF

v_call: TRBV19
cdr3_aa: CASSRGDSYEQYF

v_call: TRBV7-6
cdr3_aa: CASSPRTGIYEQYF

v_call: TRBV23-1
cdr3_aa: CASSSDRTRGTDTQYF

v_call: TRBV30
cdr3_aa: CAWSGFLNRDEKLFF

v_call: TRBV6-5
cdr3_aa: CASSYSNEGNTEAFF

v_call: TRBV2
cdr3_aa: CASSEEDRSYEQYF

v_call: TRBV6-5
cdr3_aa: CASSSPDSTGELFF

v_call: TRBV6-5
cdr3_aa: CASLKTGAISGEAFF

v_call: TRBV18
cdr3_aa: CASSPGLAGANTGELFF

v_call: TRBV6-1
cdr3_aa: CASSVVAGGLTDTQYF